This T cell receptor beta chain emerged from a study of shared clonotypes between healthy human individuals. Note on this clone: Its antigen is currently unknown.

Trimming cost V 8 bases and J 3 bases, with 14 bases left between them. CDR1 is MDHEN and CDR2 is SYDVKM in the germline V gene. This CDR3 is 13 amino acids long. Findings and limits, study-wide: Generation probabilities of non-shared clonotypes were lower (relative to those shared by all four donors). Investigators expected sequencing depth to affect clonotype sharing among donors.

Donors included only healthy HIV-negative adults lacking recent acute infections or vaccinations. It was into CD45RA+ naive and CD45RA-negative memory subsets that the CD4+ cells were split. TCRdb keeps only in-frame clones here, not all; method: immunoSEQ multiplex PCR. The sample records roughly 2 million clones, about 94% being singletons. The receptor's source is a man aged 18 to 30 in good health. V and J are TRBV28 and TRBJ2-7, with D possibly being TRBD2 (6 bases). The sequencing sample was made of naive CD4+ T cells sorted from blood. Subset indicated: CD45RA+ positively selected. Here the CDR3 DNA reads TGTGCCAGCGTGGGACTCTCTAACTACGAGCAGTACTTC. Its translation is CASVGLSNYEQYF. The entire variable domain, with the rest obtained from reference TRBV28 and TRBJ2-7, is as follows: DVKVTQSSRYLVKRTGEKVFLECVQDMDHENMFWYRQDPGLGLRLIYFSYDVKMKEKGDIPEGYSVSREKKERFSLILESASTNQTSMYLCASVGLSNYEQYFGPGTRLTVT.